Here is one T cell receptor (beta chain) with its context. Per the authors' pipeline: Counts of nucleated cells, estimated from reference gene primer amplification, were obtained. TCRdb's copy holds only in-frame clones and misses some; the assay was immunoSEQ multiplex PCR. V and J calls and clone size follow that table, whereas D and trimming were derived from the DNA. The sample shows about 310,000 clones, roughly 89% of them seen only once. Enrolled during active infection, Seattle patients were then followed longitudinally. Germline V gives CDR1 MNHNS, CDR2 SASEGT. V dropped 3 bases and J dropped 1 base, with 9 bases sitting between them. This CDR3 region has 14 residues. This entry is derived from a study of blood T cell repertoires in COVID-19. Background on the study: COVID-19 samples, acute and convalescent, were from the United States, Italy and Spain.

Sequenced: peripheral blood. This rearrangement joins TRBV6-1 to TRBJ1-1; D may be TRBD1 (6 bases). The TCR sequence derives from a woman in her forties with COVID-19, enrolled during active disease. CDR3 DNA sequence: TGTGCCAGCAGTGATCGGGGGGCGAACACTGAAGCTTTCTTT. It yields the protein CASSDRGANTEAFF.